These 24 T cell receptor gamma chains share one sample of origin, sequenced in a study of gamma delta lymphoproliferative disorders and STAT genes. Sequencing used genomic DNA taken from PBMCs of patients and controls. TCRdb applied CATT to the multiplex PCR reads for clone calling. The table records thousands of gamma-chain clones, over 7.5% of them present only once. The sample was blood. Receptor source: a human donor in good health.

This clone occurred many times. The rearrangement links TRGV3 to TRGJ1 or TRGJ2. Because TCRdb records no J gene, it was assigned here through a match of the DNA to germline. The junction had 6 bases not matched to a gene; V was cut back by 3 bases and J by 1 base. This CDR3 has 14 residues. Germline V CDR1 and CDR2: VTNTFY, YDVSTARD (reference sequence). The CDR3 coding sequence is TGTGCCACCTGGGACGGTTGTAATTATTATAAGAAACTCTTT. Translating it yields CATWDGCNYYKKLF.

By its share, this clone is medium-sized (0.01 to 0.1%). Other DNA sequences in this specimen translate into the identical CDR3. This chain connects TRGV2 to TRGJ1 or TRGJ2. TCRdb does not report a J gene; here it was assigned by matching the DNA to germline references. This CDR3 comprises 11 residues. Germline loops: CDR1 EGSNGY, CDR2 YDSYNSKV. Unmatched junction bases numbered 3, after V lost 0 bases and J lost 10 bases. This CDR3 is CATWDGPKKLF. The CDR3 bases are TGTGCCACCTGGGACGGGCCCAAGAAACTCTTT.

This clone is medium-sized by share. The DNA is omitted, as the CDR3 cannot be located on it reliably, and the CDR3 follows TCRdb's listing. The V gene call reads TRGV11; no J gene was called. TRGV11 is annotated as an ORF whose role is uncertain. Both ends counted, the CDR3 spans 16 residues. The chain's CDR3 is CTTVPAGLGTGDKKLF.

The genes are TRGV11 and TRGJP. The J gene, absent from TCRdb, was called here by matching the DNA to germline. TRGV11 is reported as an ORF; its role is uncertain. V lost 4 bases to trimming and J lost 6 bases; unmatched junction nucleotides: 3. This CDR3 contains 16 residues. The CDR3: CACWIRPELGKKIKVF. The DNA of the CDR3 is TGTGCCTGCTGGATTAGACCAGAGTTGGGCAAAAAAATCAAGGTATTT.

To note about this clone: The limits of the CDR3 on the DNA are not certain, so only TCRdb's listed CDR3 is given. The V gene is TRGV4, but the J gene lacks a call. Germline V gene lookup returns CDR1 EGSTGY and CDR2 YDSYTSSV. From its first to its last residue, the CDR3 has 18 amino acids. This CDR3 reads CATWDGLLRNSLAVEQHF.

By share, this clone counts as medium-sized. In the same sample, other DNA sequences code for this CDR3. This chain connects TRGV10 to TRGJ1 or TRGJ2. TCRdb records no J gene; here it was assigned by comparing the DNA to germline. TRGV10 is sorted into the ORF group, with uncertain function. This CDR3 comprises 10 residues. The V gene end was trimmed by 8 bases and the J gene end by 10 bases; junction bases not matched to a gene: 6. The CDR3 spells CAAWDVKKLF. The CDR3 DNA is TGTGCTGCGTGGGACGTAAAGAAACTCTTT.

This chain joins TRGV5 and TRGJ1 or TRGJ2. TCRdb records no J gene; here it was assigned by comparing the DNA to germline. The V gene's germline CDR1 is VINAFY and CDR2 YDVSNSKD. The CDR3 spans 16 residues. The V and J ends lost 0 bases and 3 bases, in that order; junction bases with no gene match: 11. The CDR3 region has the DNA TGTGCCACCTGGGACAGGGAGGGAGGGGCTTATTATAAGAAACTCTTT. Translation: CATWDREGGAYYKKLF.

By its share, this clone is medium-sized (0.01 to 0.1%). The V call is TRGV3, the J call TRGJ1 or TRGJ2. Because TCRdb records no J gene, it was assigned here through a match of the DNA to germline. CDR3 size: 18 residues. V dropped 0 bases and J dropped 7; count of bases not matched to a gene: 21. CDR1 and CDR2 from the germline V gene are VTNTFY and YDVSTARD (reference sequence). The CDR3 nucleotides are TGTGCCACCTGGGACAGGCGGACCGAACACTGCCTTTCGTATAAGAAACTCTTT. It yields the protein CATWDRRTEHCLSYKKLF.

Relative to its sample, this clone is medium-sized. The rearrangement links TRGV11 to TRGJ1 or TRGJ2. The J gene comes from matching the DNA to germline here; TCRdb lacks it. Being an ORF, TRGV11 has a function that is uncertain. The J segment lost 10 bases and the V segment lost 1 base, leaving 7 bases of the junction unmatched. The CDR3 extends over 13 amino acids. The CDR3 DNA reads TGTGCCTGCTGGATTAGGCAGAGGTCAAAGAAACTCTTT. It translates to CACWIRQRSKKLF.

In its sample, this clone ranks as medium-sized. The V gene is TRGV4, the J gene TRGJ1 or TRGJ2. TCRdb gives no J gene; it was assigned here by matching the DNA to germline. The CDR3 runs to 13 residues. Germline CDR1 reads EGSTGY; CDR2 reads YDSYTSSV. Trimming removed 2 bases from V and 3 bases from J; junction bases left unmatched: 4. The chain's CDR3 is CATWDAPYYKKLF. CDR3 DNA sequence: TGTGCCACCTGGGATGCCCCTTATTATAAGAAACTCTTT.

By proportion, this clone is medium-sized. The chain recombines TRGV8 with TRGJ1 or TRGJ2. Here the J gene was assigned by germline matching of the DNA, as TCRdb has none. CDR1 and CDR2 from the germline V gene are VENAVY and YDSYNSRV. The V and J ends lost 4 bases and 4 bases, in that order; junction bases with no gene match: 7. The CDR3 loop spans 13 amino acids. The CDR3 region has the DNA TGTGCCACCTGGGAGCCTCTATATTATAAGAAACTCTTT. It codes for CATWEPLYYKKLF.

In this sample, this clone is medium-sized. The chain combines TRGV3 with TRGJP2. The J gene, not given by TCRdb, was assigned here from a germline match of the nucleotide sequence. The CDR3 spans 15 residues. In germline, CDR1 is VTNTFY, CDR2 YDVSTARD (reference sequence). J lost 3 bases, V lost 4 bases, and 8 bases had no gene match. CDR3: CATWERRGSDWIKTF. CDR3 DNA sequence: TGTGCCACCTGGGAGCGGCGTGGTAGTGATTGGATCAAGACGTTT.

Sample share makes this clone medium-sized. The chain employs TRGV2 and TRGJP2. Here the J gene was assigned by germline matching of the DNA, as TCRdb has none. The CDR3 contains 19 residues. V shed 2 bases, J shed 0 bases, and the junction held 15 bases outside the gene matches. Germline values: CDR1 EGSNGY, CDR2 YDSYNSKV. The CDR3 nucleotides read TGTGCCACCTGGGACGAAATCTACCGAACATATAGTAGTGATTGGATCAAGACGTTT. Translated: CATWDEIYRTYSSDWIKTF.

This clone is classed as medium-sized. The rearrangement joins TRGV4 to TRGJ1 or TRGJ2. No J gene was available from TCRdb, and it was assigned here by a germline match of the DNA. The germline gives CDR1 EGSTGY, CDR2 YDSYTSSV. This CDR3 has 13 amino acids. V shed 4 bases, J shed 5 bases, and the junction held 8 bases outside the gene matches. The CDR3 coding sequence is TGTGCCACCTGGGACGGGATCCATTATAAGAAACTCTTT. Translating it yields CATWDGIHYKKLF.

By proportion, this clone is medium-sized. The CDR3 loop is CACWIVEIWKLF. The CDR3 DNA sequence: TGTGCCTGCTGGATTGTCGAGATTTGGAAACTCTTT. V usage is TRGV11 and J usage is TRGJ1 or TRGJ2. TCRdb leaves out the J gene; it was filled in here by matching the DNA to germline. TRGV11 is an ORF for which the function is uncertain. V lost 6 bases and J lost 12; bases outside the gene matches: 11. This CDR3 is 12 amino acids long.

The rearrangement links TRGV4 to TRGJ1 or TRGJ2. TCRdb supplies no J gene; here it was assigned by aligning the nucleotide sequence to germline. Germline V gene data show CDR1 as EGSTGY and CDR2 as YDSYTSSV. Trimming took 1 base from V and 3 from J; bases not matched to a gene: 15. The CDR3 totals 17 residues. The CDR3, as DNA: TGTGCCACCTGGGATGGACGTCCAAAACCTATTTATTATAAGAAACTCTTT. It encodes CATWDGRPKPIYYKKLF.

This clone ranks as medium-sized. The rearrangement joins TRGV8 to TRGJP2. TCRdb lists no J gene, so it was determined here by aligning the DNA to germline. J was trimmed by 6 bases and V by 0 bases; bases with no gene match: 10. The CDR3 contains 16 residues. The germline V gene has CDR1 VENAVY and CDR2 YDSYNSRV. The CDR3 loop reads CATWDRPSFRDWIKTF. CDR3 sequence (DNA): TGTGCCACCTGGGATAGGCCCTCTTTTCGTGATTGGATCAAGACGTTT.

This clone is judged medium-sized. The chain has TRGV2 and TRGJP1. TCRdb does not report a J gene; here it was assigned by matching the DNA to germline references. CDR1 is EGSNGY and CDR2 is YDSYNSKV in the germline V gene. The V gene end was trimmed by 5 bases and the J gene end by 9 bases; junction bases not matched to a gene: 9. There are 13 residues in the CDR3. Written as DNA, the CDR3 is TGTGCCACCTGGGCTTACTTAAGTTGGTTCAAGATATTT. Residues: CATWAYLSWFKIF.

In its sample, this clone was seen many times. The chain links TRGV9 to TRGJP. Because TCRdb records no J gene, it was assigned here through a match of the DNA to germline. The CDR3 is 16 amino acids. From germline, CDR1 is GITISATS and CDR2 ISYDGTV (reference sequence). V dropped 4 bases and J dropped 11; count of bases not matched to a gene: 11. This CDR3 reads CALWDPTGVGKKIKVF. The CDR3 nucleotides read TGTGCCTTGTGGGACCCCACGGGAGTGGGCAAAAAAATCAAGGTATTT.

This clone has at least ten counts. The V gene is TRGV9, the J gene TRGJ1 or TRGJ2. The J gene was not available in TCRdb and was assigned here by matching the DNA to germline segments. CDR1 is GITISATS and CDR2 is ISYDGTV in the germline V gene (reference sequence). The CDR3 length is 14 residues. J lost 0 bases, V lost 3 bases, and 5 bases had no gene match. CDR3 in amino acids: CALWEPTNYYKKLF. CDR3 nucleotide sequence: TGTGCCTTGTGGGAGCCCACGAATTATTATAAGAAACTCTTT.

Relative to its sample, this clone is medium-sized. J is TRGJP2 and V is TRGV8. The J gene was missing in TCRdb and was found by matching the end of the DNA to germline. In germline, CDR1 is VENAVY, CDR2 YDSYNSRV. CDR3 length: 14 amino acids. V lost 3 bases, J lost 5 bases, and 6 bases stayed unmatched. CDR3 DNA sequence: TGTGCCACCTGGGATTTTAGGAGTGATTGGATCAAGACGTTT. As protein: CATWDFRSDWIKTF.

This clone was recorded at least ten times. V and J are TRGV9 and TRGJ1 or TRGJ2. The J gene was missing in TCRdb and was found by matching the end of the DNA to germline. V trimming: 4 bases; J trimming: 3 bases; junction bases outside the gene matches: 6. The CDR3 is 13 amino acids. Germline-derived CDR1 and CDR2 are GITISATS and ISYDGTV (reference sequence). The CDR3 loop reads CALWDAPYYKKLF. The CDR3 DNA reads as TGTGCCTTGTGGGACGCCCCTTATTATAAGAAACTCTTT.

Relative to its sample, this clone is medium-sized. The V and J genes are TRGV2 and TRGJP. Assignment of the J gene here rests on matching the DNA to germline, because TCRdb gives none. Germline values: CDR1 EGSNGY, CDR2 YDSYNSKV. This CDR3 has 15 residues. The J segment lost 12 bases and the V segment lost 0 bases, leaving 5 bases of the junction unmatched. CDR3 sequence (DNA): TGTGCCACCTGGGACGGGGATGAGGGCAAAAAAATCAAGGTATTT. The encoded protein is CATWDGDEGKKIKVF.

This clone qualifies as medium-sized (0.01 to 0.1%). The chain couples TRGV2 to TRGJP1. The J gene, missing from TCRdb, was assigned here through DNA to germline matching. CDR3 length equals 16 residues. Germline lookup yields CDR1 EGSNGY and CDR2 YDSYNSKV. V shed 0 bases, J shed 0 bases, and the junction held 4 bases outside the gene matches. CDR3 coding DNA: TGTGCCACCTGGGACGGGCTGAATACCACTGGTTGGTTCAAGATATTT. Translated: CATWDGLNTTGWFKIF.